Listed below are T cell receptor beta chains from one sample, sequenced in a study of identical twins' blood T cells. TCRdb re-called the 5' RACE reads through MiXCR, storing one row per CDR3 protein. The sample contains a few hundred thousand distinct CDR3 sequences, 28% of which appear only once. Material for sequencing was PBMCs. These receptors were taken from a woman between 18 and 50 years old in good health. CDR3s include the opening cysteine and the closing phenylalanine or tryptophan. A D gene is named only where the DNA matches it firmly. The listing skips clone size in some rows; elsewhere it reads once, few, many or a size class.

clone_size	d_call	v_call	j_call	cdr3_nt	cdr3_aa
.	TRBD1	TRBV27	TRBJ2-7	TGTGCCAGCAGTCCGGGACAGGGGGCACACGAGCAGTACTTC	CASSPGQGAHEQYF
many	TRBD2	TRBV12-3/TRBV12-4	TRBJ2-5	TGTGCCAGCAGTCCGGGACTAGCAGAGGGAGAGACCCAGTACTTC	CASSPGLAEGETQYF
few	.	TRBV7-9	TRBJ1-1	TGTGCCAGCAGCAACAGGGAGGTAGGAGCTTTCTTT	CASSNREVGAFF
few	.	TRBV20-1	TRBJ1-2	TGCAGTGCTAGTATTGGACCGGGCTATGGCTACACCTTC	CSASIGPGYGYTF
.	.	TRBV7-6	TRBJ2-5	TGTGCCAGCAGCCCTGGAGGGGTGGACTGGGGAGAGACCCAGTACTTC	CASSPGGVDWGETQYF
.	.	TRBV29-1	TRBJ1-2	TGCAGCGTTGGTCCCGGCAGCTATGGCTACACCTTC	CSVGPGSYGYTF
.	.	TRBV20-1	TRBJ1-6	TGCAGTGCTAGAGTAGGGGAGAGCTCCTATAATTCACCCCTCCACTTT	CSARVGESSYNSPLHF
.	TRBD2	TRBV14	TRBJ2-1	TGTGCCAGCAGCCGAGCGGGAGTCATCGAGCAGTTCTTC	CASSRAGVIEQFF
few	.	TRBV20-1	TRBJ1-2	TGCAGTGCTTTCCAGTCTAACTATGGCTACACCTTC	CSAFQSNYGYTF
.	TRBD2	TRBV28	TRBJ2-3	TGTGCCAGCAGTCTCGACCTAGCGGGAGGACACACAGATACGCAGTATTTT	CASSLDLAGGHTDTQYF
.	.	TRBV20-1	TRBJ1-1	TGCAGTGCCCTCTCCGGGAGTTCGAACACTGAAGCTTTCTTT	CSALSGSSNTEAFF
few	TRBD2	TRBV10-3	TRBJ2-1	TGTGCCATCAGCCAACTAGCTAGCGGGAGTCCAGATGAGCAGTTCTTC	CAISQLASGSPDEQFF
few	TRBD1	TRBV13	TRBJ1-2	TGTGCCAGCAACTCTAACAGGGGAGGCTATGGCTACACCTTC	CASNSNRGGYGYTF
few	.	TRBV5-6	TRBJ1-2	TGTGCCAGCACCGGGACAAAGTCGGACTATGGCTACACCTTC	CASTGTKSDYGYTF
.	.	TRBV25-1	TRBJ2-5	TGTGCCAGCAGTGAACGTAGAGGAATTCGGCGCGGGGAGACCCAGTACTTC	CASSERRGIRRGETQYF
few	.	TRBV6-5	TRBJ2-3	TGTGCCAGCAGTAGTGAGGGGTACACAGATACGCAGTATTTT	CASSSEGYTDTQYF
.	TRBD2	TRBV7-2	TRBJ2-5	TGTGCCAGCAGTTTTATACCATCTAGCGGGACGGGAGAGACCCAGTACTTC	CASSFIPSSGTGETQYF
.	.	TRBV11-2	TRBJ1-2	TGTGCCAGCAGCTTAGGTGGAGGTGGAAGCTACACCTTC	CASSLGGGGSYTF
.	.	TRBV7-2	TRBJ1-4	TGTGCCAGCAGCCATACCGGGATTACGGTGAAAAAACTGTTTTTT	CASSHTGITVKKLFF
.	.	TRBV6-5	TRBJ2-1	TGTGCCAGCCGAGGGGGACACGGGATATTTTGGGACAATGAGCAGTTCTTC	CASRGGHGIFWDNEQFF
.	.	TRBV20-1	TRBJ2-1	TGCAGTGCTACTAAACCGTTCTCCTACAATGAGCAGTTCTTC	CSATKPFSYNEQFF
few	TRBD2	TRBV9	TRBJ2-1	TGTGCCAGCAGCCAACTTAGCGGGGGGACCTACAATGAGCAGTTCTTC	CASSQLSGGTYNEQFF
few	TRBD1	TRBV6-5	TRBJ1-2	TGTGCCAGCAGGAACCTATCCGGGGGACAGGATAGGAGAAACTATGGCTACACCTTC	CASRNLSGGQDRRNYGYTF
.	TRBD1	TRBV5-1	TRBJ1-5	TGCGCCAGCAGCTGGACAGGCCCCCCAGGGCCCCAGCATTTT	CASSWTGPPGPQHF
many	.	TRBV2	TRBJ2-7	TGTGCCAGCTCCATCTACGAGCAGTACTTC	CASSIYEQYF
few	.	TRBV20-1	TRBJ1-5	TGCAGTGCTGTACAGGTTAGCAATCAGCCCCAGCATTTT	CSAVQVSNQPQHF
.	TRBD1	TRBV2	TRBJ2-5	TGTGCCAGCGGGGGAGACAGGGCGAAGACCCAGTACTTC	CASGGDRAKTQYF
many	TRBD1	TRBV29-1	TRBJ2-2	TGCAGCGTTGAAGGGAATCGACAGGGCGTTAACACCGGGGAGCTGTTTTTT	CSVEGNRQGVNTGELFF
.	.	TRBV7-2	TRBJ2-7	TGTGCCAGCAGCTTCTCCCTTGAGCAGTACTTC	CASSFSLEQYF
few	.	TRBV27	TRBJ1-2	TGTGCCAGCAGTTTATACCAGTCCTATGGCTACACCTTC	CASSLYQSYGYTF
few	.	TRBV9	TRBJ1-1	TGTGCCAGCAGCCCGTTTAGCCCCGGGGGGACTGAAGCTTTCTTT	CASSPFSPGGTEAFF
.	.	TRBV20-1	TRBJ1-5	TGCAGTGCTCGGGACGGTGCAGGAAATCAGCCCCAGCATTTT	CSARDGAGNQPQHF
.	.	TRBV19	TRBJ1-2	TGTGCCAGTAGTGTGATCCACTATGGCTACACCTTC	CASSVIHYGYTF